Below, 5 T cell receptor beta chains from the same sample are listed, as sequenced in a study of PD-1 blockade in classical Hodgkin lymphoma. Every patient had relapsed following autologous stem cell transplantation, and cohorts differed in brentuximab vedotin exposure. Profiled with immunoSEQ multiplex PCR; TCRdb holds only in-frame clones, not every one. This sample carries some 84,000 clones, around 90% of them seen once, and the ten largest clones take less than 3%. Sequenced material: peripheral blood mononuclear cells (PBMCs), taken before the second cycle of nivolumab. Every receptor here comes from a human donor with classical Hodgkin lymphoma.

V is TRBV6-1 and J is TRBJ1-5; the D is unclear. The germline V gene has CDR1 MNHNS and CDR2 SASEGT. V was cut by 3 bases and J by 5 bases, with 8 bases left in between. The CDR3 spans 13 residues. The CDR3 nucleotides are TGTGCCAGCAGTGATATCCCCTATCAGCCCCAGCATTTT. Translating it yields CASSDIPYQPQHF.

The chain employs TRBV6-5 and TRBJ1-4; no definite D call. Trimming cost V 0 bases and J 4 bases, with 6 bases left between them. The CDR3 runs to 14 residues. From germline, CDR1 is MNHEY and CDR2 SVGAGI. The DNA of the CDR3 is TGTGCCAGCAGTTACTCGATTGGTAATGAAAAACTGTTTTTT. Encoded protein: CASSYSIGNEKLFF.

The chain uses TRBV11-2 and TRBJ2-3; either TRBD1 or TRBD2 may supply D (6 bases each). Germline CDR1 and CDR2: SGHAT and FQNNGV. The CDR3 has 15 residues. The V end was cut by 2 bases, the J end by 4 bases, with 13 bases between. In nucleotides, the CDR3 is TGTGCCAGCAGCTTATCGGGGGCTAACGCAGATACGCAGTATTTT. As protein: CASSLSGANADTQYF. Combining the CDR3 with reference TRBV11-2 and TRBJ2-3 gives the whole variable domain EAGVAQSPRYKIIEKRQSVAFWCNPISGHATLYWYQQILGQGPKLLIQFQNNGVVDDSQLPKDRFSAERLKGVDSTLKIQPAKLEDSAVYLCASSLSGANADTQYFGPGTRLTVL.

The J gene is TRBJ1-2, the V gene TRBV10-3; maybe TRBD1 (5 bases). Germline loops: CDR1 ENHRY, CDR2 SYGVKD. V was shortened by 4 bases and J by 5 bases, with 14 bases between the two germline ends. CDR3 size: 14 residues. The CDR3 loop reads CAISADRGAYGYTF. In nucleotides, the CDR3 is TGTGCCATCAGTGCCGATAGGGGCGCATATGGCTACACCTTC.

This chain uses TRBV30 with TRBJ2-3; 7 bases are shared with TRBD2. Trimming removed 0 bases from V and 3 bases from J; junction bases left unmatched: 9. Germline V gives CDR1 GTSNPN, CDR2 SVGIG (reference sequence). CDR3 length equals 16 residues. This chain's CDR3 is CAWSVWGGSKTDTQYF. The CDR3 DNA follows: TGTGCCTGGAGTGTATGGGGCGGGAGTAAGACAGATACGCAGTATTTT. Filled out from reference TRBV30 and TRBJ2-3, the complete variable domain reads SQTIHQWPATLVQPVGSPLSLECTVEGTSNPNLYWYRQAAGRGLQLLFYSVGIGQISSEVPQNLSASRPQDRQFILSSKKLLLSDSGFYLCAWSVWGGSKTDTQYFGPGTRLTVL.